These 11 T cell receptor beta chains were all obtained from the same sample, sequenced in a study of cytomegalovirus exposure and HLA in healthy donors. The PCR ran on 60 Vbeta and 13 Jbeta primers. Sequencing used immunoSEQ multiplex PCR; TCRdb keeps in-frame clones, though not all of them. The sample has 250,000 to 350,000 clones; under 80% are singletons. Sequencing used PBMCs. All receptors derive from a female donor in good health and CMV-seronegative.

This rearrangement joins TRBV12-5 to TRBJ2-5; D gene unclear. V dropped 0 bases and J dropped 2 bases, with 7 bases sitting between them. CDR3 size: 14 residues. CDR1 is LGHNT, CDR2 FRNRAP, per germline. The CDR3 bases are TGTGCTAGTGGTTTGGTAGGCGGTCAAGAGACCCAGTACTTC. This translates into CASGLVGGQETQYF.

V gene TRBV5-1 combines with J gene TRBJ2-5; tentatively, D is TRBD1 (6 bases). Trimming left V 0 bases short and J 2 bases short, with 14 bases between. The germline CDR1 and CDR2 sequences are SGHRS and YFSETQ. The CDR3 is made up of 16 amino acids. Written as DNA, the CDR3 is TGCGCCAGCAGCTTGGCCCCAGGGGCGACACAAGAGACCCAGTACTTC. Protein product: CASSLAPGATQETQYF. Complete variable domain (other parts from reference TRBV5-1 and TRBJ2-5): KAGVTQTPRYLIKTRGQQVTLSCSPISGHRSVSWYQQTPGQGLQFLFEYFSETQRNKGNFPGRFSGRQFSNSRSEMNVSTLELGDSALYLCASSLAPGATQETQYFGPGTRLLVL.

V usage is TRBV29-1 and J usage is TRBJ2-7; 7 nucleotides match TRBD2. The germline gives CDR1 SQVTM, CDR2 ANQGSEA. The CDR3 is made up of 16 amino acids. V lost 4 bases and J lost 5; bases outside the gene matches: 17. The CDR3 region has the DNA TGCAGCGTTGGACCACAAACCGGGACTAATGACGACGAGCAGTACTTC. It codes for CSVGPQTGTNDDEQYF.

V and J are TRBV5-4 and TRBJ2-1, with D perhaps TRBD2 (6 bases). The CDR3 loop spans 13 amino acids. With 7 bases removed from V and 12 bases from J, the gap between germline ends came to 20 bases. The V gene's germline CDR1 is SGHNT and CDR2 YYREEE (reference sequence). This CDR3 reads CASSTEGFSGQFF. For the CDR3, the DNA is TGTGCCAGCTCAACGGAGGGTTTCTCTGGGCAGTTCTTC.

This rearrangement joins TRBV10-3 to TRBJ1-2, with D possibly TRBD1 on 5 matching bases. The CDR3 has 14 residues. Germline V CDR1 and CDR2: ENHRY, SYGVKD. The V end was cut by 5 bases, the J end by 8 bases, with 18 bases between. The chain's CDR3 is CAISPDPGRGGYTF. CDR3 nucleotide sequence: TGTGCCATCAGTCCAGATCCGGGCCGGGGGGGCTACACCTTC.

This clone was seen only a few times. This rearrangement joins TRBV18 to TRBJ2-1, with 11 positions matching TRBD2. The CDR3 is made up of 19 amino acids. V lost 2 bases and J lost 0; bases outside the gene matches: 9. The germline V gene has CDR1 KGHSH and CDR2 LQKENI. The CDR3 region is CASSPGLAGGPSSYNEQFF. The CDR3 bases are TGTGCCAGCTCACCAGGTCTAGCGGGAGGACCGAGCTCCTACAATGAGCAGTTCTTC. The whole variable domain, filled in from reference TRBV18 and TRBJ2-1, reads NAGVMQNPRHLVRRRGQEARLRCSPMKGHSHVYWYRQLPEEGLKFMVYLQKENIIDESGMPKERFSAEFPKEGPSILRIQQVVRGDSAAYFCASSPGLAGGPSSYNEQFFGPGTRLTVL.

This clone was observed a handful of times. One end of the junction does not line up with germline, which may come from a read error. The chain recombines TRBV27 with TRBJ2-3; weak D call: TRBD2 (6 bases). CDR3 length: 15 amino acids. CDR1 MNHEY and CDR2 SMNVEV come from the germline V gene (reference sequence). The CDR3 DNA reads TGTGCCAGCAGTTTTGGGGAGGACCCCACAAATACGCAGTATTTT. Translated: CASSFGEDPTNTQYF.

The rearrangement joins TRBV2 to TRBJ1-4; 8 bases are a match to TRBD1. The CDR3 extends over 13 amino acids. Germline V gene sequence: CDR1 SNHLY, CDR2 FYNNEI. Germline trimming cut 6 bases from V and 8 bases from J; bases unmatched to any gene: 5. CDR3 nucleotide sequence: TGTGCCAGCAGGGGACAGGCGAGAGAAAAACTGTTTTTT. Its protein is CASRGQAREKLFF.

The chain links TRBV10-2 to TRBJ2-1; 16 nucleotides match TRBD2. J lost 8 bases, V lost 3 bases, and 16 bases had no gene match. The V gene's germline CDR1 is WSHSY and CDR2 SAAADI. This CDR3 has 20 residues. The CDR3 loop reads CASSETSGTSGRALFDEQFF. Written as DNA, the CDR3 is TGCGCCAGCAGTGAAACATCCGGGACTAGCGGGAGGGCCCTCTTCGATGAGCAGTTCTTC.

V and J are TRBV27 and TRBJ1-1, with unresolved D. Germline V gives CDR1 MNHEY, CDR2 SMNVEV (reference sequence). This CDR3 comprises 13 residues. V was cut by 0 bases and J by 8 bases, with 10 bases left in between. CDR3: CASSLSVTGEAFF. The DNA for the CDR3 is TGTGCCAGCAGTTTATCGGTAACGGGGGAAGCTTTCTTT.

V usage is TRBV4-2 and J usage is TRBJ1-4; TRBD1 matches at 8 bases. This CDR3 has 16 residues. V gave up 3 bases and J gave up 5 bases; unmatched junction bases: 8. Germline lookup yields CDR1 LGHNA and CDR2 YNFKEQ. The CDR3 protein is CASSHGQGSGNEKLFF. CDR3 DNA sequence: TGTGCCAGCAGCCATGGACAGGGCTCAGGAAATGAAAAACTGTTTTTT.